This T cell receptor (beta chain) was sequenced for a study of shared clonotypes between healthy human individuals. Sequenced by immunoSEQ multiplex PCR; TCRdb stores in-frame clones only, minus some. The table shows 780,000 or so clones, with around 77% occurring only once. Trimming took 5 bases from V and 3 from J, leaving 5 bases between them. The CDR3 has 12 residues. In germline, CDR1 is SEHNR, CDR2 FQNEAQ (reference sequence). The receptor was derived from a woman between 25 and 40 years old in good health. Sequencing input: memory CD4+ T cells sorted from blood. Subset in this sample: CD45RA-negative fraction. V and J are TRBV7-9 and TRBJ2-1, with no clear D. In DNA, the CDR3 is TGTGCCAGCAGCCGCGACTACAATGAGCAGTTCTTC. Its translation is CASSRDYNEQFF.